These 21 T cell receptor beta chains were all obtained from the same sample, sequenced in a study of regulatory T cells in long-lasting Graves disease. Arm-PCR of CDR3 regions and iRepertoire HTBI primers were the basis on which TCR beta libraries were built. Each CDR3 protein gets one entry after TCRdb re-called the multiplex PCR reads with MiXCR. The sample lists about 310,000 distinct CDR3 sequences; 18% were seen once. Time point in this sample: newly diagnosed GD, antithyroid drugs for less than 3 months. PBMCs were the source of the RNA used for TCR sequencing. Sequences were derived from peripheral blood mononuclear cells (PBMCs), sampled at new diagnosis, from a patient treated with antithyroid drugs. The receptors were gathered from a female donor with Graves disease.

This clonotype was picked up many times. The gene calls are TRBV12-3 or TRBV12-4 and TRBJ2-5; D may be TRBD2 (7 bases). The CDR3 has 14 residues. Trimming shortened V by 5 bases and J by 5 bases, and 15 bases separated the two germline ends. CDR3 nucleotides: TGTGCCAGCAGTGCACAGGGAGGGTGGGAGACCCAGTACTTC. Translation gives CASSAQGGWETQYF.

This clonotype was detected many times. This chain links TRBV28 with TRBJ2-3; D tentatively reads TRBD1 or TRBD2 (5 bases each). Trimming took 4 bases from V and 6 from J, leaving 14 bases between them. Germline lookup yields CDR1 MDHEN and CDR2 SYDVKM. This CDR3 comprises 14 residues. The CDR3 region is CASSYRPRGDTQYF. The DNA for the CDR3 is TGTGCCAGCAGTTACAGGCCTCGGGGTGATACGCAGTATTTT. The full variable domain, with the rest looked up from reference TRBV28 and TRBJ2-3, is DVKVTQSSRYLVKRTGEKVFLECVQDMDHENMFWYRQDPGLGLRLIYFSYDVKMKEKGDIPEGYSVSREKKERFSLILESASTNQTSMYLCASSYRPRGDTQYFGPGTRLTVL.

On this clonotype itself: Just one base apart from a much larger clone, this may be a read error. In this CDR3 the conserved last residue, phenylalanine or tryptophan, is missing, so a read error is likely. The J gene is TRBJ2-5, the V gene TRBV3-1; D is unresolved. There are 13 residues in the CDR3. Looked up from germline, CDR1 is LGHDT and CDR2 is YNNKEL (reference sequence). With 2 bases removed from V and 2 bases from J, the gap between germline ends came to 6 bases. The CDR3 is CASSQKPQETQYS. CDR3 coding DNA: TGTGCCAGCAGCCAAAAGCCTCAAGAGACCCAGTACTCC.

This clonotype was seen many times. The gene calls are TRBV11-2 and TRBJ2-3; 10 bases fit TRBD2. The length of the CDR3 is 17 residues. Germline-derived CDR1 and CDR2 are SGHAT and FQNNGV. Unmatched junction bases numbered 7, after V lost 1 base and J lost 3 bases. For the CDR3, the DNA is TGTGCCAGCAGCTTAGGGCCTAGCGGGAGAGGGACAGATACGCAGTATTTT. Translation: CASSLGPSGRGTDTQYF.

There are many counts of this clonotype. The V gene is TRBV2, the J gene TRBJ2-3; a weak D match, TRBD2 (7 bases). The germline V gene encodes CDR1 SNHLY and CDR2 FYNNEI. The length of the CDR3 is 15 residues. V lost 6 bases and J 2 bases, leaving 15 bases between the germline ends. The DNA for the CDR3 is TGTGCCAGCAGCCAGATGGGGGGGCCCACAGATACGCAGTATTTT. Amino acid sequence: CASSQMGGPTDTQYF.

This chain joins TRBV5-1 and TRBJ2-1, with TRBD1 matching over 7 bases. V was clipped by 5 bases and J by 3 bases; unmatched bases: 5. The CDR3 extends over 14 amino acids. Germline assignment: CDR1 SGHRS and CDR2 YFSETQ. The CDR3 bases are TGCGCCAGCAGTCCCAGGGGGTACTACAATGAGCAGTTCTTC. Its translation is CASSPRGYYNEQFF.

The rearrangement uses TRBV24-1 and TRBJ2-1; 8 bases fit TRBD2. The CDR3 runs 15 residues. V trimming: 7 bases; J trimming: 1 base; junction bases outside the gene matches: 5. Germline CDR1 KGHDR, CDR2 SFDVKD. CDR3 sequence reads: CATSAGGGSYNEQFF. The CDR3 nucleotides read TGTGCCACCAGCGCGGGGGGAGGGTCCTACAATGAGCAGTTCTTC.

This clonotype was counted a single time. The rearrangement uses TRBV6-1 and TRBJ1-6; no clear D gene. CDR1 and CDR2 from the germline V gene are MNHNS and SASEGT. The CDR3 is 16 amino acids. Trimming removed 5 bases from V and 0 bases from J, with 11 bases in between. CDR3 DNA: TGTGCCAGCAGTCCCCCGGGGAGCTCCTATAATTCACCCCTCCACTTT. Translated: CASSPPGSSYNSPLHF.

This clonotype was picked up many times. The chain couples TRBV2 to TRBJ1-2, with TRBD1 matching 10 bases. V shed 6 bases and J 3 bases; nucleotides not matched to a gene: 7. The V gene's germline CDR1 is SNHLY and CDR2 FYNNEI. The CDR3 is 15 amino acids. As DNA, the CDR3 is TGTGCCAGCAGGGGCGGGGACAGGGGATACTATGGCTACACCTTC. Its protein is CASRGGDRGYYGYTF.

This clonotype has at least ten counts. V is TRBV3-1 and J is TRBJ1-1; D ambiguous. V shed 0 bases and J shed 3 bases, with 2 bases lying between them. This CDR3 comprises 12 residues. Germline loops: CDR1 LGHDT, CDR2 YNNKEL (reference sequence). For the CDR3, the DNA is TGTGCCAGCAGCCAAGACGACACTGAAGCTTTCTTT. It yields the protein CASSQDDTEAFF.

V usage is TRBV2 and J usage is TRBJ2-7, with D possibly matching TRBD1 (6 bases). CDR1 is SNHLY and CDR2 is FYNNEI in the germline V gene. The CDR3 runs 14 residues. Trimming took off 6 bases at V and 6 bases at J, with 18 bases between the two ends. In nucleotides, the CDR3 is TGTGCCAGCAGGAACTGGGGGCAGGGATTCGAGCAGTACTTC. Protein product: CASRNWGQGFEQYF.

There are many counts of this clonotype. This chain connects TRBV11-2 to TRBJ2-1; D ambiguous. Germline V gene lookup returns CDR1 SGHAT and CDR2 FQNNGV. Trimming shortened V by 3 bases and J by 7 bases, and 16 bases separated the two germline ends. CDR3 length equals 15 residues. The CDR3 coding sequence is TGTGCCAGCAGCTTTAGCTTTCTCACACTTAATGAGCAGTTCTTC. Its translation is CASSFSFLTLNEQFF.

This clonotype was picked up a small number of times. The V call is TRBV7-9, the J call TRBJ2-5, with 9 nucleotides matching TRBD1. J lost 1 base, V lost 1 base, and 7 bases had no gene match. The CDR3 covers 17 residues. Germline assignment: CDR1 SEHNR and CDR2 FQNEAQ (reference sequence). In DNA, the CDR3 is TGTGCCAGCAGCTTAGGGACAGGGGACCAACTCCAAGAGACCCAGTACTTC. Amino acids: CASSLGTGDQLQETQYF. The full variable domain, in which reference TRBV7-9 and TRBJ2-5 provide the parts outside the CDR3, is DTGVSQNPRHKITKRGQNVTFRCDPISEHNRLYWYRQTLGQGPEFLTYFQNEAQLEKSRLLSDRFSAERPKGSFSTLEIQRTEQGDSAMYLCASSLGTGDQLQETQYFGPGTRLLVL.

Concerning this clonotype: This may be a read error, as it is one base from a much larger clone. The CDR3 region has the DNA TGTGTCAGCAGTTACCCCGGACAGGGGAACGGGGAGCTGTTTTTT. Translation: CVSSYPGQGNGELFF. The chain joins TRBV28 to TRBJ2-2; 9 bases align to TRBD1. CDR1 is MDHEN and CDR2 is SYDVKM in the germline V gene. The CDR3 totals 15 residues.

This clonotype has ten or more counts. The CDR3 region is CAHQPPAGNEQYF. CDR3 sequence (DNA): TGTGCCCACCAACCCCCGGCGGGGAACGAGCAGTACTTC. The chain uses TRBV30 and TRBJ2-7, with a weak D call TRBD2 (6 bases). The germline V gene encodes CDR1 GTSNPN and CDR2 SVGIG (reference sequence). The CDR3 has 13 amino acids. V was pared by 8 bases and J by 5 bases, with 19 bases between. The complete variable domain, with remaining parts taken from reference TRBV30 and TRBJ2-7, reads SQTIHQWPATLVQPVGSPLSLECTVEGTSNPNLYWYRQAAGRGLQLLFYSVGIGQISSEVPQNLSASRPQDRQFILSSKKLLLSDSGFYLCAHQPPAGNEQYFGPGTRLTVT.

This clonotype was seen many times. This sequence joins TRBV6-1 and TRBJ2-4, with D unresolved. V dropped 6 bases and J dropped 8 bases, with 20 bases sitting between them. This CDR3 is 15 amino acids long. Per the germline V gene, CDR1 is MNHNS and CDR2 is SASEGT. The CDR3 loop reads CASSPDLAGLDIQYF. CDR3 sequence (DNA): TGTGCCAGCAGCCCCGATCTCGCTGGGTTGGACATTCAGTACTTC.

The gene calls are TRBV5-1 and TRBJ2-5; D is possibly TRBD1 (5 bases). The CDR3 covers 16 residues. Deletions cut 4 bases from V and 4 bases from J, with 20 bases between. Per the germline V gene, CDR1 is SGHRS and CDR2 is YFSETQ. The CDR3 is CASSLNLFDSTETQYF. DNA of the CDR3: TGCGCCAGCAGCCTAAACCTTTTCGACAGCACAGAGACCCAGTACTTC.

This clonotype was seen at least ten times. The chain links TRBV28 to TRBJ1-5; D may be TRBD1 (6 bases). In germline, CDR1 is MDHEN, CDR2 SYDVKM. V dropped 7 bases and J dropped 9 bases, with 22 bases sitting between them. CDR3 length: 15 residues. DNA of the CDR3: TGTGCCAGCATCCCCCGTGACAGGCGCCCCAGGCCCCAGCATTTT. Its translation: CASIPRDRRPRPQHF.

In this sample, this clonotype turned up a few times. This chain's CDR3 is CATSDVGGLPNENEQFF. The CDR3 bases are TGTGCCACCAGTGATGTCGGTGGGCTTCCTAACGAGAATGAGCAGTTCTTC. The genes are TRBV24-1 and TRBJ2-1; D not resolved. V was pared by 3 bases and J by 7 bases, with 21 bases between. This CDR3 region has 17 residues. The germline CDR1 and CDR2 sequences are KGHDR and SFDVKD.

Turning to this clonotype: A read error is likely here: a far larger clone is one base away. This chain connects TRBV28 to TRBJ2-5; 10 positions agree with TRBD2. CDR1 and CDR2 (germline): MDHEN, SYDVKM. V was clipped by 3 bases and J by 11 bases; unmatched bases: 12. This CDR3 contains 15 residues. This CDR3 reads CASSFGLAGVSEQYF. The CDR3 bases are TGTGCCAGCAGTTTTGGGCTAGCGGGAGTATCTGAGCAGTACTTC.

The chain links TRBV5-8 to TRBJ1-2; D uncertain. Deletions cut 5 bases from V and 2 bases from J, with 19 bases between. This CDR3 has 16 amino acids. Germline assignment: CDR1 SGHTS and CDR2 YDEGEE. The CDR3 here is CASSLLRVLKNYGYTF. The DNA for the CDR3 is TGTGCCAGCAGTCTTTTGAGGGTTTTAAAGAACTATGGCTACACCTTC.